The clone carrying this T cell receptor (beta chain) has at least ten counts. As yet, its antigen is unknown. Combining iRepertoire HTBI primers with Arm-PCR of CDR3 regions, the authors built TCR beta libraries. Original methodology: Across all samples, under 65 TRBV segments and roughly 14 TRBJ segments were identified. TCRdb re-called the multiplex PCR reads with MiXCR, one entry per CDR3 protein. None of the V and J calls come from the authors' own analysis; TCRdb made them. The sample gives a few hundred thousand distinct CDR3 sequences, about 12% of which show up once; under 20% is in the top ten. This specimen belongs to a study of regulatory T cells in long-lasting Graves disease. The time point denotes: newly diagnosed GD, antithyroid drugs for less than 3 months. PBMC RNA was the source of the TCR library. The study, taken as a whole, reports: It was possible that the small sample size reduced accuracy.

The sample was also linked to a second study, of T cells in Graves' hyperthyroidism and ophthalmopathy. That study adds: First-round RT-PCR targeting the TCR CDR3 was performed with the HTBI primer set.

This TCR derives from a woman under 30 with Graves disease. The sequences come from peripheral blood mononuclear cells (PBMCs), collected at new diagnosis, from a patient treated with antithyroid drugs.

The CDR3 loop reads CSASRRAARETQYF. For the CDR3, the DNA is TGCAGTGCTAGTCGCAGGGCAGCGCGGGAGACCCAGTACTTC. V is TRBV20-1 and J is TRBJ2-5; D perhaps matches TRBD1 (5 bases). The ends were cut back, 3 bases at V and 5 bases at J, with 16 bases in the middle. This CDR3 region has 14 residues. Germline loops: CDR1 DFQATT, CDR2 SNEGSKA (reference sequence).